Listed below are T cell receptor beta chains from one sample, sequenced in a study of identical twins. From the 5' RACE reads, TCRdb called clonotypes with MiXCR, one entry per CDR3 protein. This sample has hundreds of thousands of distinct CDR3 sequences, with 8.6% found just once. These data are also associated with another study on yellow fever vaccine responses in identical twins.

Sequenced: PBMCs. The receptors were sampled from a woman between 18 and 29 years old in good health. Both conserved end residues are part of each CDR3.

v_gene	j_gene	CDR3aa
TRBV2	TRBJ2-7	CASSEAEESSYEQYF
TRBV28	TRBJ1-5	CAALGSRNQPQHF
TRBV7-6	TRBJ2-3	CASSSAGASGPTDTQYF
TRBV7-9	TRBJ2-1	CASSGAGTGISYNEQFF
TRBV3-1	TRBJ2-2	CASSLLRGRDTGELFF
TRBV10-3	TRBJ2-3	CAIRTSGGASNTQYF
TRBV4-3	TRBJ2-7	CASSQGESFTYEQYF
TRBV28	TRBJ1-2	CAIQGGQYGYTF
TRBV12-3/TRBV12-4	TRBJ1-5	CASSPRPQPQHF
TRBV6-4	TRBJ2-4	CASRPGSSGGLLLAKNIQYF
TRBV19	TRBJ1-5	CASSIVQGMNQPQHF
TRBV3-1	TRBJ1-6	CASSQDWGTGGSPLHF
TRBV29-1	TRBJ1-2	CSVGTANNYGYTF
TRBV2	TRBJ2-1	CASSVSGRYNEQFF
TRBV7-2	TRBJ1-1	CASSFQGDRNTEAFF
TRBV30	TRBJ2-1	CAWSPLSYNEQFF
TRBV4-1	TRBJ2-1	CASSQAVQRDVNEQFF
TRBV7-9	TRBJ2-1	CASSLDGAGEQFF
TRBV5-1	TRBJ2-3	CASSLGTTSTDTQYF
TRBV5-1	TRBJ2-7	CASSLVFDEQYF
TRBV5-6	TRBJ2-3	CASSAGPLTDTQYF
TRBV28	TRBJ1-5	CASRPGDRGNQPQHF
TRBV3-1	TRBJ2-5	CASSPGELAGGGAQYF
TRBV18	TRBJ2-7	CASSPPAENEQYF